This TCR beta chain was retrieved from a study of identical twins. Study results and limitations: Memory repertoires lacked the insertion deficit that abundant cord blood beta clonotypes showed.

Unique molecular identifiers were present on the cDNA, which also gained a universal primer site by template switching. In TCRdb, the 5' RACE reads were re-called with MiXCR into one record per CDR3 protein. The sample yields approximately 300,000 distinct CDR3 sequences, roughly 10% seen once. Many counts were recorded for this clonotype. The antigen remains undetermined. The data were also submitted as part of a second study, on yellow fever vaccine responses in identical twins. That work contributes: Reportedly, the T cell response mounted by twins to vaccine seemed partly convergent, partly personalized.

Input material: CD8+ T cells sorted from blood. This receptor was obtained from a woman between 18 and 29 years old in good health.

Here the CDR3 DNA reads TGTGCCAGCAGCCCCGTGAACAGAGATACGCAGTATTTT. This codes for CASSPVNRDTQYF. The chain employs TRBV14 and TRBJ2-3; D not resolved. Germline CDR1 SGHDN, CDR2 FVKESK. CDR3 length equals 13 residues. The ends were cut back, 4 bases at V and 5 bases at J, with 10 bases in the middle.